The present entry profiles one TCR beta chain with its context. Antigen: not known. This sample is part of a study of CD8 T cells in Susac syndrome. The study, taken as a whole, reports: The study acknowledged a relatively small number of individuals in its TCR sequencing and HLA analysis.

An amount of RNA that ranged from roughly 0.5 to 1 ug was reverse transcribed with random hexamers. Using its own MiXCR run on the immunoSEQ multiplex PCR reads, TCRdb lists one record per CDR3 protein. The profile shows a few hundred thousand distinct CDR3 sequences, just over 90% of them singletons. The sample was CD4+ T cells from PBMCs. The receptor's source is a human donor with multiple sclerosis.

CDR3 nucleotides: TGCAGCGTGGGGCCGAGTTCGGGCTACGAGCAGTACTTC. This encodes CSVGPSSGYEQYF. The chain carries TRBV29-1 and TRBJ2-7, with D possibly TRBD1 on 5 matching bases. V was shortened by 6 bases and J by 3 bases, with 15 bases between the two germline ends. The germline V gene encodes CDR1 SQVTM and CDR2 ANQGSEA. The CDR3 is 13 amino acids.